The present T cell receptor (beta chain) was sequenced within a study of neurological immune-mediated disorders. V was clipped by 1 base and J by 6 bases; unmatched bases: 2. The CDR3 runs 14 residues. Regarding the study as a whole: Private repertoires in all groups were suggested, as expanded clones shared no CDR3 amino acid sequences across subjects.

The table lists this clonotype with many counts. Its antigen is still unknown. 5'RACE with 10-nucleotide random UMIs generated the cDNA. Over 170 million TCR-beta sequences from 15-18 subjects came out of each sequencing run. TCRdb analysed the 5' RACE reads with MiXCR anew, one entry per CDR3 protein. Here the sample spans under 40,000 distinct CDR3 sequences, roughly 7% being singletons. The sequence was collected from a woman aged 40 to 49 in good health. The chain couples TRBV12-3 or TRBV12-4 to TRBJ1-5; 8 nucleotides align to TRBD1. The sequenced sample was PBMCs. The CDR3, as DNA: TGTGCCAGCAGTTTAGGGACAGGGAGTCAGCCCCAGCATTTT. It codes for CASSLGTGSQPQHF.